These T cell receptor beta chains were read from a single sample in a study of blood T cell repertoires in COVID-19. The data were produced by immunoSEQ multiplex PCR, yet TCRdb's version contains in-frame clones alone and is incomplete. There are some 50,000 clones in the sample; approximately 90% occur only once, and roughly 8% lies in the top ten. Sequences were obtained from peripheral blood. These receptors all come from a woman in her 70s with active COVID-19. Each CDR3 is given with its conserved first and last residue.

TRBV5-1	TRBJ2-7	CASSLAGGGPYEQYF
TRBV9	TRBJ2-1	CASSPGTSGLNEQFF
TRBV18	TRBJ2-7	CASSPSGLTGGEQYF
TRBV3-1/TRBV3-2	TRBJ2-2	CASRMIGGAGELFF
TRBV5-4	TRBJ2-5	CASSSQSGNGETQYF
TRBV7-9	TRBJ2-5	CASSRLAGGGTQYF
TRBV27	TRBJ1-6	CASSLPRTAGHQTPLHF
TRBV5-4	TRBJ2-1	CASSFYWLAGGPAFYNEQFF
TRBV28	TRBJ2-3	CASSPLGRGVYTQYF
TRBV5-1	TRBJ2-7	CASSFQPWAEQYF
TRBV30	TRBJ2-5	CAWSLGGQETQYF
TRBV7-9	TRBJ2-2	CATPGRLLANTGELFF
TRBV28	TRBJ2-7	CASSGTSGSYYEQYF
TRBV7-6	TRBJ2-3	CASSSSGLAGFTDTQYF
TRBV11-2	TRBJ2-7	CASSEGQMAAEQYF
TRBV5-1	TRBJ1-5	CASSSGTGVSQPQHF
TRBV28	TRBJ1-5	CASNTNRGGQPQHF
TRBV3-1/TRBV3-2	TRBJ2-1	CASSPSYNEQFF
TRBV20-1	TRBJ2-3	CSASARGTGGRTDTQYF
TRBV6-5	TRBJ1-6	CASRLPGQGNSPLHF
TRBV10-1	TRBJ2-1	CASSELAGAPYNEQFF
TRBV7-8	TRBJ2-3	CASSPGARPSTDTQYF
TRBV27	TRBJ2-7	CASSPAGQVPYEQYF